This T cell receptor (beta chain) was sequenced during a study of blood T cell repertoires in COVID-19. In the study overall: T cells, B-cell-depleted T cells, or PBMCs supplied cDNA or gDNA.

CDR3 length: 12 residues. The junction had 2 bases not matched to a gene; V was cut back by 6 bases and J by 5 bases. The germline CDR1 and CDR2 sequences are SGHNT and YENEEA. TCRdb's copy holds only in-frame clones and misses some; the assay was immunoSEQ multiplex PCR. The table has approximately 110,000 clones, over 65% seen once; the top ten hold about 0.85%. The sequenced material came from peripheral blood. This sequence originates from a human donor with acute or convalescent COVID-19. The donor label of this sample is uncertain. The rearrangement links TRBV11-3 to TRBJ2-5; 8 bases are a match to TRBD1. DNA of the CDR3: TGTGCCAGCAGTACAGGGGGTGAGACCCAGTACTTC. Encoded protein: CASSTGGETQYF.